This is a list of T cell receptor beta chains from one sample in a study of long-term antiretroviral therapy in people with HIV. The method was immunoSEQ multiplex PCR; TCRdb's version includes in-frame clones alone and lacks a portion of them. The sample consists of roughly 18,000 clones, approximately 90% of them appearing once. The sample consisted of unsorted PBMCs, taken 4.2 years after starting antiretroviral therapy. The receptor source for this set is a man over 45 with HIV. Each CDR3 is given without its conserved first and last residue.

CDR3	J	V
AWSVLTGHGYT	TRBJ1-2	TRBV30
ASSTYTFTDTGELF	TRBJ2-2	TRBV19
ASSPLLGNTDTQY	TRBJ2-3	TRBV5-6
ASSITVGMNEQF	TRBJ2-1	TRBV19
ASSLGTGANTEAF	TRBJ1-1	TRBV6-5
ASSLKGGRDTQY	TRBJ2-3	TRBV5-6
ASRALQNSPLH	TRBJ1-6	TRBV6-5
ASSSGGAYEQY	TRBJ2-7	TRBV5-1
ASSPDLSRGTEAF	TRBJ1-1	TRBV18
ASSLGPDDEQF	TRBJ2-1	TRBV5-8
ASMEGLTDTQY	TRBJ2-3	TRBV6-5
ASSDPDGGPLLYEQY	TRBJ2-7	TRBV12-1
ASSLWTGDYEQY	TRBJ2-7	TRBV4-3
ASSLWTGGEKLF	TRBJ1-4	TRBV27
ASSGPGGPGNEQF	TRBJ2-1	TRBV9
ASSGNRGSGETQY	TRBJ2-5	TRBV11-2
ATSRDLGPNTGELF	TRBJ2-2	TRBV15
ASSREAGNGYT	TRBJ1-2	TRBV2
ASSSSTGGQAYNEQF	TRBJ2-1	TRBV7-9
ASSLEGQGMGTEAF	TRBJ1-1	TRBV5-1
SVEEAGGVTETQY	TRBJ2-5	TRBV29-1
ASSLIYGELF	TRBJ2-2	TRBV10-1
ASSFFVRIKNTGELF	TRBJ2-2	TRBV11-2
ASSLSLYNEQF	TRBJ2-1	TRBV11-3
ASSESTLHEQY	TRBJ2-7	TRBV10-1
ASSRQIRGSYEQY	TRBJ2-7	TRBV19
AWSVPESNTEAF	TRBJ1-1	TRBV30
ASSEFDRANYGYT	TRBJ1-2	TRBV6-1
ASSIGTGSQIAKNIQY	TRBJ2-4	TRBV5-1
ASSLIGQGLSGANVLT	TRBJ2-6	TRBV5-1
SVAGKNTGELF	TRBJ2-2	TRBV29-1
ASSEYLSGGADTQY	TRBJ2-3	TRBV6-1
AIRQGPPYEQY	TRBJ2-7	TRBV10-3
ASSFLGGQATGELF	TRBJ2-2	TRBV5-1
AISQEISGYT	TRBJ1-2	TRBV10-3
ASSLAEDRSNIQY	TRBJ2-4	TRBV5-1
ASSVWNTDTQY	TRBJ2-3	TRBV9
ASSPLTGSNTEAF	TRBJ1-1	TRBV4-2
AISGSGEGEKLF	TRBJ1-4	TRBV10-3
ASSESGSYGYT	TRBJ1-2	TRBV10-1
ASSVAPGGNEQY	TRBJ2-7	TRBV9
SVEGGHGIYNEQF	TRBJ2-1	TRBV29-1
ASSQDFPSRGAEQY	TRBJ2-7	TRBV4-3
ASSYSTGNQPQH	TRBJ1-5	TRBV6-6
ASSLATGNEKLF	TRBJ1-4	TRBV5-1
SVYDGTSGNTIY	TRBJ1-3	TRBV29-1
ASSFLANEQF	TRBJ2-1	TRBV5-4
ASSLVDTEAF	TRBJ1-1	TRBV7-9
ASSPSGQGTGELF	TRBJ2-2	TRBV18
ATSRGQGAFYEQY	TRBJ2-7	TRBV15
AISESQDTNQPQH	TRBJ1-5	TRBV10-3
ASSLDEDQTVWDGYT	TRBJ1-2	TRBV5-1
ASSPKTTLTDTQY	TRBJ2-3	TRBV5-4
ASRDRGHNEQF	TRBJ2-1	TRBV9
ASSFNGVGGANYNSPLH	TRBJ1-6	TRBV27